These 12 T cell receptor beta chains originate from one sample sequenced in a study of shared clonotypes between healthy human individuals. Naive CD8 cells lacked CD45RO, underwent positive selection for CCR7 and left out terminally differentiated effector memory CD45RA+ cells. TCRdb's table, derived via immunoSEQ multiplex PCR, lists solely in-frame clones and lacks some. The sample records approximately 2,000,000 clones, approximately 92% being singletons. The sample was naive CD8+ T cells from PBMCs. The receptors were gathered from a man aged 18 to 35 in good health. Some clones in this sample may be carry-over from other donors' samples.

The V gene is TRBV13, the J gene TRBJ2-1; the D is unclear. The germline V gene has CDR1 PRHDT and CDR2 FYEKMQ (reference sequence). V dropped 0 bases and J dropped 7 bases, with 10 bases sitting between them. The CDR3 is 14 residues long. CDR3 in DNA: TGTGCCAGCAGCTTAGGCTCTTGGGATAATGAGCAGTTCTTC. The encoded protein is CASSLGSWDNEQFF.

This rearrangement joins TRBV7-9 to TRBJ2-1, with D uncertain. Germline V lookup: CDR1 SEHNR, CDR2 FQNEAQ (reference sequence). Between the trimmed V and J ends, which lost 6 bases and 5 bases, there was a span of 2 bases. There are 10 residues in the CDR3. The CDR3 region has the DNA TGTGCCAGCAGGAACAATGAGCAGTTCTTC. Translation gives CASRNNEQFF.

This rearrangement joins TRBV4-1 to TRBJ2-5; 8 nucleotides agree with TRBD2. Unmatched junction bases numbered 9, after V lost 5 bases and J lost 7 bases. The CDR3 spans 14 residues. Germline V CDR1 and CDR2: MGHRA, YSYEKL. In DNA, the CDR3 is TGCGCCAGCAGCAGATTAGCGGGGACTGCGACCCAGTACTTC. It yields the protein CASSRLAGTATQYF.

Here the CDR3 reads CASSPGVAGGNEQYF. The CDR3 DNA reads as TGTGCCAGCAGCCCAGGGGTAGCGGGAGGAAACGAGCAGTACTTC. The chain links TRBV7-8 to TRBJ2-7; 10 bases fit TRBD2. V lost 5 bases and J lost 5; bases outside the gene matches: 9. CDR1 is SGHVS and CDR2 is FQNEAQ in the germline V gene. The CDR3 length is 15 residues. Complete variable domain (other parts from reference TRBV7-8 and TRBJ2-7): GAGVSQSPRYKVAKRGQDVALRCDPISGHVSLFWYQQALGQGPEFLTYFQNEAQLDKSGLPSDRFFAERPEGSVSTLKIQRTQQEDSAVYLCASSPGVAGGNEQYFGPGTRLTVT.

The gene calls are TRBV7-9 and TRBJ2-7; D is unclear. Germline V CDR1 and CDR2: SEHNR, FQNEAQ (reference sequence). CDR3 length: 13 residues. The V end lost 7 bases, the J end lost 7 bases, and 17 bases lay between the germline ends. The CDR3 nucleotides are TGTGCCAGCACCGCCTATCGTGTGTCTGAGCAGTACTTC. Translation: CASTAYRVSEQYF.

The chain joins TRBV10-1 to TRBJ1-4, with D maybe TRBD1 (6 bases). Trimming left V 10 bases short and J 11 bases short, with 20 bases between. The CDR3 totals 13 residues. The germline V gene has CDR1 WNHNN and CDR2 SYGVQD (reference sequence). CDR3 sequence: CATNARRGLKLFF. The CDR3 DNA sequence: TGCGCCACCAACGCCCGCAGGGGCCTTAAACTGTTTTTT.

This clone was picked up one time. The chain has TRBV11-2 and TRBJ1-1; D might be TRBD1 (5 bases). The germline V gene has CDR1 SGHAT and CDR2 FQNNGV. This CDR3 has 15 amino acids. The V end lost 2 bases, the J end lost 4 bases, and 14 bases lay between the germline ends. The CDR3 loop is CASSLLRDQITEAFF. In nucleotides, the CDR3 is TGTGCCAGCAGCTTATTACGGGACCAAATCACTGAAGCTTTCTTT.

This chain uses TRBV27 with TRBJ2-7; 10 nucleotides agree with TRBD2. The CDR3 extends over 15 amino acids. Germline CDR1 reads MNHEY; CDR2 reads SMNVEV (reference sequence). V lost 2 bases, J lost 7 bases, and 8 bases stayed unmatched. This CDR3 reads CASSLRLAGAREQYF. In DNA, the CDR3 is TGTGCCAGCAGTTTACGTCTAGCGGGAGCGCGTGAGCAGTACTTC.

The rearrangement links TRBV27 to TRBJ2-7, with 7 bases matching TRBD1. The CDR3 consists of 18 residues. The junction had 14 bases not matched to a gene; V was cut back by 1 base and J by 2 bases. Per germline, CDR1 MNHEY and CDR2 SMNVEV (reference sequence). The DNA for the CDR3 is TGTGCCAGCAGTTTATACGTCCCCCGCCGGGACAGTACCTACGAGCAGTACTTC. This sequence encodes CASSLYVPRRDSTYEQYF.

As to this clone: The sample has other DNA sequences that encode this CDR3 too. The rearrangement links TRBV7-3 to TRBJ2-7, with no clear D. Deletions cut 0 bases from V and 2 bases from J, with 5 bases between. This CDR3 is 13 amino acids long. Germline assignment: CDR1 SGHTA and CDR2 FQGTGA. The CDR3 DNA follows: TGTGCCAGCAGCTTAACAGGAGCCTACGAGCAGTACTTC. Amino acids: CASSLTGAYEQYF.

A note on this clone: Since a much larger clone is just one base distant, this may be a read error. Other DNA variants within this sample encode the same CDR3. This chain joins TRBV27 and TRBJ1-4; D uncertain. V lost 3 bases and J lost 7, with 3 bases in between. Germline V gene lookup returns CDR1 MNHEY and CDR2 SMNVEV (reference sequence). The CDR3 consists of 11 residues. The CDR3 sequence is CASSFGEKLFF. The CDR3 DNA is TGTGCCAGCAGTTTTGGTGAAAAACTGTTTTTT.

The rearrangement links TRBV7-2 to TRBJ2-7; D is perhaps TRBD2 (6 bases). Germline assignment: CDR1 SGHTA and CDR2 FQGNSA. Trimming left V 0 bases short and J 1 base short, with 10 bases between. The CDR3 loop spans 15 amino acids. CDR3 coding DNA: TGTGCCAGCAGCTTAGCGGGGGACTGGTCCTACGAGCAGTACTTC. Amino acids: CASSLAGDWSYEQYF.